The 7 T cell receptor beta chains in this list originate from one sample, sequenced in a study of cytomegalovirus exposure and HLA in healthy donors. A multiplex PCR was run with 60 Vbeta primers and 13 Jbeta primers. Libraries were prepared by immunoSEQ multiplex PCR; TCRdb keeps only in-frame clonotypes and omits some of them. The sample records some 150,000 clones, roughly four fifths being singletons. Specimen: PBMCs. These TCRs come from a female donor in good health and CMV-seronegative.

This clone was counted only a few times. The J gene is TRBJ2-5, the V gene TRBV9; TRBD1 aligns across 9 bases. The V and J ends lost 4 bases and 1 base, in that order; junction bases with no gene match: 8. The CDR3 has 16 residues. Germline lookup yields CDR1 SGDLS and CDR2 YYNGEE. CDR3 amino acids: CASSPRDRASQETQYF. CDR3 bases: TGTGCCAGCAGCCCCCGGGACAGGGCCTCCCAAGAGACCCAGTACTTC.

J is TRBJ2-7 and V is TRBV5-6, with D hard to call. CDR3 size: 14 residues. Germline CDR1 reads SGHDT; CDR2 reads YYEEEE. Between the trimmed V and J ends, which lost 3 bases and 3 bases, there was a span of 13 bases. DNA of the CDR3: TGTGCCAGCAGCTCTTACCGACTTTACTACGAGCAGTACTTC. Protein sequence: CASSSYRLYYEQYF.

J is TRBJ1-6 and V is TRBV6-1; D unresolved. V was trimmed by 1 base and J by 4 bases, leaving 11 bases between them. Looked up from germline, CDR1 is MNHNS and CDR2 is SASEGT. The CDR3 spans 16 residues. The CDR3 is CASSEDSEVYNSPLHF. CDR3 nucleotide sequence: TGTGCCAGCAGTGAAGATAGCGAGGTTTATAATTCACCCCTCCACTTT.

This clone turned up a few times. This chain uses TRBV27 with TRBJ1-4; 8 bases are a match to TRBD1. The V gene's germline CDR1 is MNHEY and CDR2 SMNVEV (reference sequence). This CDR3 region has 13 residues. V lost 3 bases and J lost 8; bases outside the gene matches: 2. CDR3 DNA: TGTGCCAGCAGTTTCAGGGGGCAGGAAAAACTGTTTTTT. This gives the protein CASSFRGQEKLFF.

The V and J genes are TRBV10-3 and TRBJ1-2; 8 positions agree with TRBD1. The CDR3 covers 13 residues. Germline CDR1 ENHRY, CDR2 SYGVKD. V lost 7 bases to trimming and J lost 1 base; unmatched junction nucleotides: 2. CDR3 sequence (DNA): TGTGCCATCAACAGGGGGATTAACTATGGCTACACCTTC. Protein sequence: CAINRGINYGYTF.

The chain carries TRBV5-1 and TRBJ1-1, with 7 nucleotides matching TRBD1. This CDR3 is 18 amino acids long. V shed 3 bases and J 4 bases; nucleotides not matched to a gene: 18. CDR1 is SGHRS and CDR2 is YFSETQ in the germline V gene. The CDR3 nucleotides read TGCGCCAGCAGCTACGCGAGCGGGCTACAGGGGTGGATCACTGAAGCTTTCTTT. Its protein is CASSYASGLQGWITEAFF.

Of note for this clone: One junction end disagrees with the germline gene, perhaps due to a read error. This chain joins TRBV7-9 and TRBJ2-3; 7 bases fit TRBD1. This CDR3 is 18 amino acids long. Germline V gene data show CDR1 as SEHNR and CDR2 as FQNEAQ (reference sequence). In nucleotides, the CDR3 is TGTTCCAGCAGCTTACCAGGGACAGCACAAACAAGCACAGATACGCAGTATTTT. Amino acids: CSSSLPGTAQTSTDTQYF.